The 23 T cell receptor beta chains below all came from one sample that was sequenced in a study of T-cell reconstitution after alpha-beta-depleted transplantation in children. Unique molecular identifiers tagged the TCRbeta library. TCRdb passed the PCR reads through MiXCR, listing each CDR3 protein once. The sample lists 60,000 to 100,000 distinct CDR3 sequences; 15% to 20% were seen once. The sample consisted of PBMCs, mostly from graft donor cells, taken 360 days after TCRalphabeta/CD19-depleted stem cell transplant. These receptors originate from a male patient under 10 years old who had a stem cell transplant for acute lymphoblastic leukemia, so the T cells may come from the graft donor.

This clonotype occurred a few times. This chain's CDR3 is CATGGSRTYNEQFF. CDR3 nucleotides: TGTGCCACCGGCGGGAGTAGGACCTACAATGAGCAGTTCTTC. The chain has TRBV24-1 and TRBJ2-1; 7 bases are shared with TRBD2. The V gene's germline CDR1 is KGHDR and CDR2 SFDVKD. V shed 9 bases, J shed 2 bases, and the junction held 6 bases outside the gene matches. CDR3 length: 14 residues.

The J gene is TRBJ2-1, the V gene TRBV6-5, with TRBD2 matching over 8 bases. This CDR3 region has 16 residues. After removal of 0 bases from V and 8 bases from J, the junction contained 9 bases not matched to a gene. Per germline, CDR1 MNHEY and CDR2 SVGAGI. CDR3 sequence: CASSYSPGGPGDEQFF. As DNA, the CDR3 is TGTGCCAGCAGTTACTCGCCGGGAGGGCCAGGGGATGAGCAGTTCTTC.

This clonotype has only a few counts. V is TRBV5-1 and J is TRBJ2-1; the match to TRBD2 covers 12 bases. The CDR3 sequence is 17 residues long. The germline V gene has CDR1 SGHRS and CDR2 YFSETQ. The V segment lost 0 bases and the J segment 8 bases; nucleotides outside the gene matches: 9. The CDR3 DNA sequence: TGCGCCAGCAGCTTGGCCCCCACTAGCGGGAGGCGGGATGAGCAGTTCTTC. Translating gives CASSLAPTSGRRDEQFF.

This clonotype turned up a few times. The V gene is TRBV4-2, the J gene TRBJ1-1, with unresolved D. Trimming stripped 4 bases from V and 4 bases from J, with 7 bases between. Germline loops: CDR1 LGHNA, CDR2 YNFKEQ. This CDR3 has 12 residues. The CDR3 bases are TGTGCCAGCAGCCTGGACCTCACTGAAGCTTTCTTT. This gives the protein CASSLDLTEAFF.

This clonotype was counted ten times or more. The chain joins TRBV2 to TRBJ2-7; 8 bases line up with TRBD1. There are 14 residues in the CDR3. V lost 9 bases, J lost 0 bases, and 7 bases stayed unmatched. CDR1 and CDR2 (germline): SNHLY, FYNNEI. The CDR3 reads CARDRGPYSYEQYF. The DNA for the CDR3 is TGTGCCAGAGACAGGGGACCCTACTCCTACGAGCAGTACTTC.

The genes are TRBV27 and TRBJ2-4; unclear D gene. CDR1 MNHEY and CDR2 SMNVEV come from the germline V gene (reference sequence). The CDR3 contains 14 residues. The V end was cut by 1 base, the J end by 1 base, with 5 bases between. The CDR3, as DNA: TGTGCCAGCAGTTTATTGGCGGCCAAAAACATTCAGTACTTC. This codes for CASSLLAAKNIQYF.

Notes on this clonotype: At one end, the junction sequence differs from germline, possibly due to a read error. The chain links TRBV11-2 to TRBJ2-5, with 8 bases fitting TRBD1. The V gene's germline CDR1 is SGHAT and CDR2 FQNNGV. This CDR3 region has 14 residues. CDR3 sequence: CASSLEVDRGPKLF. In DNA form, the CDR3 reads TGTGCCAGCAGCTTAGAAGTCGACAGGGGTCCCAAGTTATTC.

This clonotype came up a few times. The genes are TRBV5-1 and TRBJ2-1, with TRBD1 as a possible D gene (6 bases). This CDR3 contains 16 residues. V was clipped by 3 bases and J by 1 base, with 14 bases between them. Germline-derived CDR1 and CDR2 are SGHRS and YFSETQ. The CDR3 DNA sequence: TGCGCCAGCAGCTACGGACGAGGGGGTTCCTACAATGAGCAGTTCTTC. It specifies CASSYGRGGSYNEQFF. The full variable domain, in which reference TRBV5-1 and TRBJ2-1 provide the parts outside the CDR3, is KAGVTQTPRYLIKTRGQQVTLSCSPISGHRSVSWYQQTPGQGLQFLFEYFSETQRNKGNFPGRFSGRQFSNSRSEMNVSTLELGDSALYLCASSYGRGGSYNEQFFGPGTRLTVL.

This clonotype appeared many times. J is TRBJ1-3 and V is TRBV4-1; D is uncertain. Trimming removed 0 bases from V and 0 bases from J, with 9 bases in between. The CDR3 covers 16 residues. Germline V gene data show CDR1 as MGHRA and CDR2 as YSYEKL. The CDR3 coding sequence is TGCGCCAGCAGCCAAGAGGTGGCGATCTCTGGAAACACCATATATTTT. Translation gives CASSQEVAISGNTIYF.

This clonotype came up a few times. The rearrangement joins TRBV5-1 to TRBJ2-1; D gene unclear. This CDR3 comprises 12 residues. Trimming left V 4 bases short and J 7 bases short, with 9 bases between. Per germline, CDR1 SGHRS and CDR2 YFSETQ. In DNA, the CDR3 is TGCGCCAGCAGCAGAACAGAGAATGAGCAGTTCTTC. It specifies CASSRTENEQFF. Full variable domain (outside the CDR3, taken from reference TRBV5-1 and TRBJ2-1): KAGVTQTPRYLIKTRGQQVTLSCSPISGHRSVSWYQQTPGQGLQFLFEYFSETQRNKGNFPGRFSGRQFSNSRSEMNVSTLELGDSALYLCASSRTENEQFFGPGTRLTVL.

This rearrangement joins TRBV7-2 to TRBJ2-3; 7 nucleotides line up with TRBD2. J was trimmed by 4 bases and V by 5 bases; bases with no gene match: 9. In germline, CDR1 is SGHTA, CDR2 FQGNSA. The CDR3 has 15 residues. The CDR3: CASSQFPRGADTQYF. The CDR3 region has the DNA TGTGCCAGCAGCCAATTTCCTCGGGGGGCAGATACGCAGTATTTT.

This clonotype was counted many times. The chain uses TRBV12-3 or TRBV12-4 and TRBJ2-1; 10 nucleotides align to TRBD1. The CDR3 runs to 16 residues. V shed 5 bases, J shed 7 bases, and the junction held 11 bases outside the gene matches. CDR3 amino acids: CASSRNRDRGLNEQFF. DNA for the CDR3: TGTGCCAGCAGTCGCAACCGGGACAGGGGTCTAAATGAGCAGTTCTTC.

This chain joins TRBV7-6 and TRBJ2-7; TRBD2 matches 7 bases. Germline CDR1 is SGHVS and CDR2 is FNYEAQ. After removal of 1 base from V and 3 bases from J, the junction contained 9 bases not matched to a gene. This CDR3 comprises 16 residues. The CDR3 DNA reads as TGTGCCAGCAGCTTAGGGCCCCGACAGCGGGGCTACGAGCAGTACTTC. Protein: CASSLGPRQRGYEQYF.

This chain connects TRBV12-3 or TRBV12-4 to TRBJ2-7; a weak D match, TRBD1 (6 bases). The CDR3 sequence is 16 residues long. Deletions cut 3 bases from V and 2 bases from J, with 17 bases between. CDR3 sequence (DNA): TGTGCCAGCAGTTTCATGATTTCGGACAGTCCCTACGAGCAGTACTTC. Protein: CASSFMISDSPYEQYF.

The V call is TRBV7-9, the J call TRBJ2-5, with D tentatively TRBD2 (7 bases). The CDR3 spans 14 residues. Germline values: CDR1 SEHNR, CDR2 FQNEAQ (reference sequence). Trimming removed 7 bases at V and 2 bases at J, with 14 bases between. CDR3: CASTKGGGQETQYF. In nucleotides, the CDR3 is TGTGCCAGCACCAAGGGGGGGGGGCAAGAGACCCAGTACTTC.

This chain connects TRBV20-1 to TRBJ2-7; 11 nucleotides line up with TRBD2. The CDR3 extends over 15 amino acids. Germline assignment: CDR1 DFQATT and CDR2 SNEGSKA (reference sequence). With 3 bases clipped from V and 6 bases from J, the junction kept 10 bases outside the gene matches. CDR3 nucleotide sequence: TGCAGTGCTAGTCGGCCTAGCGGGAGGTTGAGCGAGCAGTACTTC. Residues: CSASRPSGRLSEQYF.

This clonotype was recorded at least ten times. This sequence joins TRBV11-2 and TRBJ2-2, with D uncertain. Trimming removed 7 bases at V and 4 bases at J, with 19 bases between. CDR3 length equals 16 residues. Germline CDR1 and CDR2: SGHAT and FQNNGV. DNA for the CDR3: TGTGCCAGCACTGGGCCGTTTGGCGCGATCACCGGGGAGCTGTTTTTT. Translation: CASTGPFGAITGELFF.

The chain recombines TRBV2 with TRBJ2-1; D could derive from TRBD1 or TRBD2 (5 bases each). From germline, CDR1 is SNHLY and CDR2 FYNNEI. With 9 bases removed from V and 9 bases from J, the gap between germline ends came to 15 bases. This CDR3 comprises 12 residues. The CDR3 is CAREEVGVEQFF. The CDR3 DNA is TGTGCCAGAGAGGAGGTGGGGGTTGAGCAGTTCTTC.

This chain links TRBV11-2 with TRBJ2-7; D not certain. V gave up 0 bases and J gave up 2 bases, with 8 bases separating them. Looked up from germline, CDR1 is SGHAT and CDR2 is FQNNGV. The CDR3 has 14 amino acids. In DNA, the CDR3 is TGTGCCAGCAGCTTAGATCAGGTTACCTACGAGCAGTACTTC. Translation: CASSLDQVTYEQYF.

This rearrangement joins TRBV20-1 to TRBJ2-1; 7 bases align to TRBD2. The ends lost 6 bases at V and 7 bases at J; junction bases unmatched: 12. The CDR3 extends over 14 amino acids. Germline V gives CDR1 DFQATT, CDR2 SNEGSKA (reference sequence). CDR3 amino acids: CSANRGSAGNEQFF. In DNA form, the CDR3 reads TGCAGTGCAAACCGCGGGAGTGCTGGAAATGAGCAGTTCTTC.

The chain links TRBV6-1 to TRBJ1-4, with 8 bases that match TRBD1. The germline V gene has CDR1 MNHNS and CDR2 SASEGT. The CDR3 contains 15 residues. V shed 6 bases and J 7 bases; nucleotides not matched to a gene: 10. CDR3 residues: CASRFRRGQTEKLFF. CDR3 DNA: TGTGCCAGCAGGTTCCGCAGGGGGCAGACTGAAAAACTGTTTTTT.

Only a few counts were recorded for this clonotype. V and J are TRBV12-3 or TRBV12-4 and TRBJ2-6; D is unclear. The CDR3 extends over 13 amino acids. Trimming removed 6 bases from V and 0 bases from J, with 3 bases in between. The CDR3 sequence is CASRHSGANVLTF. Here the CDR3 DNA reads TGTGCCAGCAGGCACTCTGGGGCCAACGTCCTGACTTTC.

Only a few counts were recorded for this clonotype. The chain uses TRBV24-1 and TRBJ2-1, with D possibly TRBD1 on 6 matching bases. The V end lost 3 bases, the J end lost 8 bases, and 10 bases lay between the germline ends. This CDR3 spans 13 amino acids. Germline V CDR1 and CDR2: KGHDR, SFDVKD. Written as DNA, the CDR3 is TGTGCCACCAGTGATCTAACAGGGTATGAGCAGTTCTTC. It specifies CATSDLTGYEQFF.